This T cell receptor (beta chain) derives from a study of blood T cells in healthy people across ages. This CDR3 region has 14 residues. Germline V CDR1 and CDR2: MNHEY, SVGAGI. A remark on this clonotype: The junction differs from germline at one of its ends, possibly a read error.

Next came a second PCR, run for about 7 to 12 cycles, which used a sample-barcoded 5' primer along with a J-beta primer mix. Each cDNA molecule was tagged by a template-switch adaptor with 12 random nucleotides. Each CDR3 protein is one row after TCRdb ran MiXCR on the 5' RACE reads. Of 1.5 million to 2 million distinct CDR3 sequences listed, around half are singletons. The material sequenced was blood. The sequence came from a woman in her 40s in good health. The chain carries TRBV6-5 and TRBJ2-3, with D perhaps TRBD1 (7 bases). CDR3 amino acids: CASSRGEHTGTQYF. The CDR3 DNA follows: TGTGCCAGCAGCAGGGGGGAACACACAGGTACGCAGTATTTT.